Shown below are 21 T cell receptor beta chains from a single sample sequenced in a study of blood T cell repertoires in COVID-19. The method was immunoSEQ multiplex PCR; TCRdb's version includes in-frame clones alone and lacks a portion of them. This sample carries some 430,000 clones, 90% of them seen once, and the ten largest clones take roughly 0.66%. Sequencing used PBMCs or T cells enriched from blood (not recorded which). These receptors were taken from a man aged 18 to 29 who had recovered from COVID-19.

The rearrangement links TRBV2 to TRBJ2-7; 8 nucleotides match TRBD1. The CDR3 is made up of 14 amino acids. The V gene's germline CDR1 is SNHLY and CDR2 FYNNEI. The trim removed 4 bases at V and 6 bases at J, leaving 8 bases unmatched. The CDR3 coding sequence is TGTGCCAGCAGTGTGGGAGGACAGGGCATCGAGCAGTACTTC. Translated, it gives CASSVGGQGIEQYF.

The rearrangement joins TRBV7-2 to TRBJ2-7, with a possible D match to TRBD2 (5 bases). The CDR3 runs 14 residues. Per the germline V gene, CDR1 is SGHTA and CDR2 is FQGNSA. Trimming left V 0 bases short and J 5 bases short, with 11 bases between. CDR3 nucleotide sequence: TGTGCCAGCAGCTTAGCGGGCCCCGGGAACGAGCAGTACTTC. The encoded protein is CASSLAGPGNEQYF.

The V and J genes are TRBV11-3 and TRBJ1-2; D unclear. With 5 bases removed from V and 4 bases from J, the gap between germline ends came to 8 bases. The germline V gene encodes CDR1 SGHNT and CDR2 YENEEA. CDR3 length: 12 amino acids. The CDR3 loop reads CASSPDTYGYTF. In nucleotides, the CDR3 is TGTGCCAGCAGCCCCGACACCTATGGCTACACCTTC.

The CDR3 nucleotides read TGTGCCAGTAGTATAGACCTACTAGACCTGGCGGGCTACACCTTC. This translates into CASSIDLLDLAGYTF. This rearrangement joins TRBV19 to TRBJ1-2; D uncertain. The CDR3 covers 15 residues. The ends were cut back, 0 bases at V and 8 bases at J, with 16 bases in the middle. Germline assignment: CDR1 LNHDA and CDR2 SQIVND (reference sequence).

The V gene is TRBV28, the J gene TRBJ1-2; D is unclear. Trimming cost V 8 bases and J 5 bases, with 12 bases left between them. The germline V gene encodes CDR1 MDHEN and CDR2 SYDVKM. CDR3 size: 12 residues. CDR3 region: CASGQDRYGYTF. DNA for the CDR3: TGTGCCAGCGGGCAGGATAGATATGGCTACACCTTC.

This sequence joins TRBV11-2 and TRBJ2-1, with D hard to call. From germline, CDR1 is SGHAT and CDR2 FQNNGV. The CDR3 loop spans 14 amino acids. The V and J ends lost 6 bases and 8 bases respectively, with 17 bases between them. The CDR3 DNA is TGTGCCAGCAGGCCAAGGCGGAATGGCGATGAGCAGTTCTTC. Encoded protein: CASRPRRNGDEQFF.

The chain couples TRBV30 to TRBJ2-3, with unresolved D. V was shortened by 1 base and J by 2 bases, with 16 bases between the two germline ends. This CDR3 contains 16 residues. The germline V gene encodes CDR1 GTSNPN and CDR2 SVGIG (reference sequence). The CDR3 DNA reads TGTGCCTGGAGTGGCTGGGTGGCGGAAAACACAGATACGCAGTATTTT. It translates to CAWSGWVAENTDTQYF.

The chain is built from TRBV2 and TRBJ1-6, with D possibly being TRBD1 (5 bases). Germline CDR1 SNHLY, CDR2 FYNNEI. The CDR3 has 17 residues. V dropped 7 bases and J dropped 9 bases, with 25 bases sitting between them. The CDR3 DNA is TGTGCCAGCACCGGGGGACGCTTAACCTTAGGGGCTTCACCCCTCCACTTT. Protein product: CASTGGRLTLGASPLHF.

The chain carries TRBV6-1 and TRBJ1-5; D perhaps matches TRBD1 (6 bases). V lost 4 bases to trimming and J lost 0 bases, with 22 bases between them. The germline CDR1 and CDR2 sequences are MNHNS and SASEGT. CDR3 length: 19 residues. The CDR3 loop is CASSVTGTQDKDSNQPQHF. The DNA for the CDR3 is TGTGCCAGCAGTGTAACCGGGACACAAGACAAGGATAGCAATCAGCCCCAGCATTTT.

The chain couples TRBV11-3 to TRBJ1-3, with TRBD1 identical over 9 bases. The CDR3 covers 15 residues. The V and J ends lost 5 bases and 2 bases, in that order; junction bases with no gene match: 4. Looked up from germline, CDR1 is SGHNT and CDR2 is YENEEA. The CDR3 nucleotides are TGTGCCAGCAGCCTTAGGACAGGGGCTGGAAACACCATATATTTT. Translation: CASSLRTGAGNTIYF. Filled out from reference TRBV11-3 and TRBJ1-3, the complete variable domain reads EAGVVQSPRYKIIEKKQPVAFWCNPISGHNTLYWYLQNLGQGPELLIRYENEEAVDDSQLPKDRFSAERLKGVDSTLKIQPAELGDSAVYLCASSLRTGAGNTIYFGEGSWLTVV.

Comments on this clone: The same CDR3 arises from other DNA sequences in this sample as well. The chain uses TRBV7-3 and TRBJ2-5; TRBD1 agrees at 9 bases. Germline CDR1 and CDR2: SGHTA and FQGTGA. Germline trimming cut 5 bases from V and 5 bases from J; bases unmatched to any gene: 6. The CDR3 covers 14 residues. CDR3 residues: CASSPTGQGETQYF. CDR3 coding DNA: TGTGCCAGCAGCCCCACGGGACAGGGCGAGACCCAGTACTTC. Looking up the rest from reference TRBV7-3 and TRBJ2-5 gives the full variable domain: GAGVSQTPSNKVTEKGKYVELRCDPISGHTALYWYRQSLGQGPEFLIYFQGTGAADDSGLPNDRFFAVRPEGSVSTLKIQRTERGDSAVYLCASSPTGQGETQYFGPGTRLLVL.

This rearrangement joins TRBV6-6 to TRBJ1-6; TRBD1 matches 7 bases. The CDR3 runs to 16 residues. Germline V gene sequence: CDR1 MNHNY, CDR2 SVGAGI (reference sequence). Trimming at V came to 5 bases and at J to 6 bases, leaving 10 bases not matched to a gene. CDR3 bases: TGTGCCAGCAGTCGACTGCGACAGGGAGGTAATTCACCCCTCCACTTT. Translated, it gives CASSRLRQGGNSPLHF.

This chain links TRBV5-1 with TRBJ1-3, with D hard to call. V dropped 4 bases and J dropped 0 bases, with 8 bases sitting between them. Germline values: CDR1 SGHRS, CDR2 YFSETQ. The CDR3 sequence is 14 residues long. The CDR3 here is CASSRENSGNTIYF. The CDR3 DNA sequence: TGCGCCAGCAGCCGTGAGAACTCTGGAAACACCATATATTTT.

The chain has TRBV4-2 and TRBJ2-2; tentatively, D is TRBD1 (6 bases). The CDR3 covers 16 residues. The V and J ends lost 3 bases and 3 bases respectively, with 14 bases between them. Per germline, CDR1 LGHNA and CDR2 YNFKEQ. CDR3 loop: CASSQRWGPDTGELFF. The CDR3 DNA reads as TGTGCCAGCAGCCAGAGGTGGGGGCCGGACACCGGGGAGCTGTTTTTT.

The chain recombines TRBV5-1 with TRBJ1-1, with 7 nucleotides matching TRBD1. V lost 4 bases to trimming and J lost 3 bases; unmatched junction nucleotides: 6. CDR3 length: 14 amino acids. Germline V gives CDR1 SGHRS, CDR2 YFSETQ. CDR3 residues: CASSPTDRYTEAFF. The CDR3 nucleotides are TGCGCCAGCAGCCCAACGGACAGGTACACTGAAGCTTTCTTT.

Notes on this clone: It is likely a read error, because the conserved phenylalanine at the end of the CDR3 is missing. This rearrangement joins TRBV7-9 to TRBJ1-1; D is unclear. The CDR3 is 13 residues long. Trimming cost V 5 bases and J 7 bases, with 14 bases left between them. Germline assignment: CDR1 SEHNR and CDR2 FQNEAQ (reference sequence). The CDR3 bases are TGTGCCAGCAGCGAGCCTCCCCTTTATGAAGCTTTCCTT. This translates into CASSEPPLYEAFL.

This chain joins TRBV19 and TRBJ1-2; 9 bases match TRBD1. The CDR3 sequence is 15 residues long. Looked up from germline, CDR1 is LNHDA and CDR2 is SQIVND (reference sequence). The V gene end was trimmed by 2 bases and the J gene end by 5 bases; junction bases not matched to a gene: 6. The DNA for the CDR3 is TGTGCCAGTAGTATACCGGGACAGGGTCCTTATGGCTACACCTTC. Translation: CASSIPGQGPYGYTF.

V usage is TRBV7-9 and J usage is TRBJ2-1, with D unclear. The CDR3 has 14 residues. Germline lookup yields CDR1 SEHNR and CDR2 FQNEAQ (reference sequence). With 4 bases removed from V and 3 bases from J, the gap between germline ends came to 10 bases. CDR3 residues: CASSSSRSYNEQFF. The CDR3 DNA follows: TGTGCCAGCAGCTCCTCTAGGAGCTACAATGAGCAGTTCTTC.

The rearrangement joins TRBV13 to TRBJ2-5, with TRBD2 matching over 8 bases. J lost 0 bases, V lost 5 bases, and 8 bases had no gene match. The length of the CDR3 is 16 residues. CDR1 PRHDT and CDR2 FYEKMQ come from the germline V gene (reference sequence). CDR3 region: CASSVTSGRYQETQYF. The CDR3 DNA reads as TGTGCCAGCAGCGTCACTAGCGGAAGGTACCAAGAGACCCAGTACTTC.

V gene TRBV7-4 combines with J gene TRBJ1-6, with D unclear. The CDR3 length is 16 residues. V was clipped by 1 base and J by 7 bases, with 14 bases between them. CDR1 is SGHVT and CDR2 is SQSDAQ in the germline V gene. The CDR3 DNA reads as TGTGCCAGCAGCTTAGTTAGCTGGAGTAACAATTCACCCCTCCACTTT. It translates to CASSLVSWSNNSPLHF. Together with reference TRBV7-4 and TRBJ1-6, the CDR3 gives the full variable domain: GAGVSQSPRYKVAKRGRDVALRCDSISGHVTLYWYRQTLGQGSEVLTYSQSDAQRDKSGRPSGRFSAERPERSVSTLKIQRTEQGDSAVYLCASSLVSWSNNSPLHFGNGTRLTVT.

This rearrangement joins TRBV25-1 to TRBJ2-2; D remains ambiguous. This CDR3 region has 12 residues. The germline V gene has CDR1 MGHDK and CDR2 SYGVNS. Trimming left V 7 bases short and J 7 bases short, with 10 bases between. Written as DNA, the CDR3 is TGTGCCAGCACCCGAGATCTCGGGGAGCTGTTTTTT. Translating it yields CASTRDLGELFF.